This T cell receptor (beta chain) comes out of a study of T cells after yellow fever vaccination. Germline CDR1 is SGHTA and CDR2 is FQGNSA. The length of the CDR3 is 14 residues. V gave up 3 bases and J gave up 9 bases, with 12 bases separating them. This clonotype was observed at least ten times. TCRdb itself ran the 5' RACE reads through MiXCR, one entry per CDR3 protein. The profile shows under 200,000 distinct CDR3 sequences, approximately 6.7% of them singletons. This receptor was obtained from a man aged 18 to 30 who received the YFV17D yellow fever vaccine. The chain joins TRBV7-2 to TRBJ1-6; no clear D gene. The starting material was CD4+ T cells sorted from PBMCs, obtained roughly 5 days after the first yellow fever vaccination. CDR3 loop: CASSFGQTPSPLHF. CDR3 DNA: TGTGCCAGCAGCTTCGGTCAGACACCTTCACCCCTCCACTTT. Supplemented by reference TRBV7-2 and TRBJ1-6, the full variable domain reads GAGVSQSPSNKVTEKGKDVELRCDPISGHTALYWYRQSLGQGLEFLIYFQGNSAPDKSGLPSDRFSAERTGGSVSTLTIQRTQQEDSAVYLCASSFGQTPSPLHFGNGTRLTVT.